The sequence of this T cell receptor (beta chain) was determined in a study of PD-1 blockade in classical Hodgkin lymphoma. Study-level findings and limits: TCR diversity at baseline was reported to be reduced in newly diagnosed patients relative to healthy donors.

The CDR3 is 13 residues long. Germline V gives CDR1 SGHRS, CDR2 YFSETQ. V shed 1 base and J shed 5 bases, with 9 bases lying between them. Concerning this clone itself: The target antigen is unknown. The same CDR3 can be traced to other DNA sequences in this sample.

The protocol was immunoSEQ multiplex PCR, while the TCRdb copy is restricted to in-frame clones and leaves out a portion. Of about 50,000 clones in the sample, roughly 91% were seen once. Every patient was affected by relapse after autologous stem cell transplantation, while exposure to brentuximab vedotin was not uniform. The rearrangement uses TRBV5-1 and TRBJ1-1; perhaps TRBD1 as D (5 bases). This clonotype originated in a human donor with classical Hodgkin lymphoma. The sample consisted of peripheral blood mononuclear cells (PBMCs), taken before the second cycle of nivolumab. CDR3 amino acids: CASSLTGGTEAFF. CDR3 DNA: TGCGCCAGCAGCTTGACCGGGGGTACTGAAGCTTTCTTT.